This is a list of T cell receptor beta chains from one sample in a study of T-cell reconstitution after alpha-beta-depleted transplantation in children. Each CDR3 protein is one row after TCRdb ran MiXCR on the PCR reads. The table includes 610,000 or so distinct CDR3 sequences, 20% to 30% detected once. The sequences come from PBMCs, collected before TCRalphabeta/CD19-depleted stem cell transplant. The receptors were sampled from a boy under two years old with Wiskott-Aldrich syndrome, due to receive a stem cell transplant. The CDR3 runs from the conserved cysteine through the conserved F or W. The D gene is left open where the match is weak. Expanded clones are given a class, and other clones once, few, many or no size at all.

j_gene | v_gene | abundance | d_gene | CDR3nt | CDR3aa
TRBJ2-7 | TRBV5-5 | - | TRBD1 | TGTGCCAGCAGGATGGGACAGGGAAACGAGCAGTACTTC | CASRMGQGNEQYF
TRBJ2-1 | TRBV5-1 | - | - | TGCGCCAGCAGCTTGTCTCCGGTTAGCGACTACAATGAGCAGTTCTTC | CASSLSPVSDYNEQFF
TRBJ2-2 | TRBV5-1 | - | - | TGCGCCAGCAGGGAGGTGACAAACACCGGGGAGCTGTTTTTT | CASREVTNTGELFF
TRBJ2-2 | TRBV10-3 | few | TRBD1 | TGTGCCATCAGTGGGCGACAGGGGGCCACCGGGGAGCTGTTTTTT | CAISGRQGATGELFF
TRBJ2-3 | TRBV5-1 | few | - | TGCGCCAGCAGCCGCCTGACAGGCCTGGGGACAGATACGCAGTATTTT | CASSRLTGLGTDTQYF
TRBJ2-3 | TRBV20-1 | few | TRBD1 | TGCAGTGCTATGGACAGGAGCTACACAGATACGCAGTATTTT | CSAMDRSYTDTQYF
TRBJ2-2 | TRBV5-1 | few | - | TGCGCCAGCTTGGAGAGCACCGGGGAGCTGTTTTTT | CASLESTGELFF
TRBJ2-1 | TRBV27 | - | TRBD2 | TGTGCCAGCAGTCAAATAGGACTAGAATACAATGAGCAGTTCTTC | CASSQIGLEYNEQFF
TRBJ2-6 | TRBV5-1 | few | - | TGCGCCAGCAGCCACTGGAGCTCTGGGGCCAACGTCCTGACTTTC | CASSHWSSGANVLTF
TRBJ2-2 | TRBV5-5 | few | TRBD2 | TGTGCCAGCAGCCCGGGACTAGCGGGAGTGGGCACCGGGGAGCTGTTTTTT | CASSPGLAGVGTGELFF
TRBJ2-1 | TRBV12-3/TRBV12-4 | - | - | TGTGCCAGCAGGGGGAAGAGTGGGCAGTTCTTC | CASRGKSGQFF
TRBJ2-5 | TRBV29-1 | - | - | TGCAGCGTTGACGGCGCCGGGCGGGAGACCCAGTACTTC | CSVDGAGRETQYF
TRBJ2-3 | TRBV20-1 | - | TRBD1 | TGCAGTGCTGTAGTAGGGGACAGGGGCACAGATACGCAGTATTTT | CSAVVGDRGTDTQYF
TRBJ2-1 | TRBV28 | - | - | TGTGCCAGCAGTTCGGTGTGGGGGAACTCCTACAATGAGCAGTTCTTC | CASSSVWGNSYNEQFF
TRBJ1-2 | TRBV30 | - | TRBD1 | TGTGCCGGTGACAGGGGCCATTACTTC | CAGDRGHYF
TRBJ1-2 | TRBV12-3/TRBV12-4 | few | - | TGTGCCAGCAGCATCCGCTCGAGGAGAAACTATGGCTACACCTTC | CASSIRSRRNYGYTF
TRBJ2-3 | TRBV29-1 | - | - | TGCAGCGTTTCACAAGGAGATACGCAGTATTTT | CSVSQGDTQYF
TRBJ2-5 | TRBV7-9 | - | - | TGTGCCAGCACCTCCCTCTCTTGGACCCAGTACTTC | CASTSLSWTQYF
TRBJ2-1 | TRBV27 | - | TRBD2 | TGTGCCAGCAGTTCTAGCGGATCCCGTTGGGAGCAGTTCTTC | CASSSSGSRWEQFF
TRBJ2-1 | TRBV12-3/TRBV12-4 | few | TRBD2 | TGTGCCAGCAGCTTCTCCGGGGGGAATGAGCAGTTCTTC | CASSFSGGNEQFF
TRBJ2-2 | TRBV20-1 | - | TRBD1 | TGCAGTGCTACCGACAGGGGAGGCACCGGGGAGCTGTTTTTT | CSATDRGGTGELFF